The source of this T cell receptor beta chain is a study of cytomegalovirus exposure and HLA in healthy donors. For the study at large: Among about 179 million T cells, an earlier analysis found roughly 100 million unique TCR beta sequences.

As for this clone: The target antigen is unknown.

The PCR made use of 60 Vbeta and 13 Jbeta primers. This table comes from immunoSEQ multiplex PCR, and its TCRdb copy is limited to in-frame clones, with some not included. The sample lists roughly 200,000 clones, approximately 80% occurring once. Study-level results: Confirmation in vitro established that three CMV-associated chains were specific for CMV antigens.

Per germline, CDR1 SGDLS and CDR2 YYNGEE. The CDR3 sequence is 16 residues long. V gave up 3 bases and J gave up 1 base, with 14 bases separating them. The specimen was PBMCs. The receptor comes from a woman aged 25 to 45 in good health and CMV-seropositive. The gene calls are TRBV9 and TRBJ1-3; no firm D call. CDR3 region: CASSAAGIPSGNTIYF. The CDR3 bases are TGTGCCAGCAGCGCCGCGGGGATCCCTTCTGGAAACACCATATATTTT.